The TCR beta chain under discussion was sequenced for a study of response to subunit inactivated influenza vaccine. Notes on the study in general: That few new T cells are recruited by each seasonal influenza vaccination was the authors' suggestion.

V lost 4 bases and J lost 8, with 18 bases in between. The germline gives CDR1 ENHRY, CDR2 SYGVKD. There are 15 residues in the CDR3. On this clonotype itself: Its specificity is unknown.

TCRdb itself ran the RT-PCR reads through MiXCR, one entry per CDR3 protein. This sample has around 200,000 distinct CDR3 sequences; roughly 8.7% occur once, and the top ten carry roughly a tenth. The chain is built from TRBV10-3 and TRBJ2-1; D gene uncertain. The TCR originated in a man between 50 and 59 years old who received an inactivated influenza vaccine. The sequencing used non-naive T cells sorted from PBMCs, collected on the day of vaccination. CDR3 amino acids: CAISVGGTEGDEQFF. In DNA form, the CDR3 reads TGTGCCATCAGTGTCGGCGGCACCGAAGGCGATGAGCAGTTCTTC.